A selection of T cell receptor beta chains follows, all from one sample in a study of blood T cell repertoires in COVID-19. The data were produced by immunoSEQ multiplex PCR, yet TCRdb's version contains in-frame clones alone and is incomplete. The repertoire holds approximately 120,000 clones, with around 83% as singletons. Material for sequencing was PBMCs or T cells enriched from blood (not recorded which). Receptor source: a man aged 30 to 45 who had recovered from COVID-19. Each CDR3 is given without its conserved first and last residue. Fields, in order: V gene, clone size, J gene, CDR3 protein. Where a row states a size, it is once, few, many or the class of an expanded clone; other rows omit it.

v_call: TRBV6-5; clone_size: NA; j_call: TRBJ1-1; cdr3_aa: ASSYSKEGPRGAF
v_call: TRBV28; clone_size: NA; j_call: TRBJ1-2; cdr3_aa: ASSSTGGEGDLYGYT
v_call: TRBV24-1; clone_size: once; j_call: TRBJ2-1; cdr3_aa: ATSDNGQGAGEQF
v_call: TRBV10-3; clone_size: once; j_call: TRBJ1-6; cdr3_aa: AITRDSNSPLH
v_call: TRBV5-6; clone_size: NA; j_call: TRBJ1-1; cdr3_aa: ASSARGLSSTEAF
v_call: TRBV5-1; clone_size: NA; j_call: TRBJ2-3; cdr3_aa: ASSLPAGTSGDTQY
v_call: TRBV9; clone_size: NA; j_call: TRBJ1-2; cdr3_aa: ASSVGGLNYGYT
v_call: TRBV2; clone_size: NA; j_call: TRBJ1-1; cdr3_aa: ASSVKRTSVSGDTEAF
v_call: TRBV6-5; clone_size: NA; j_call: TRBJ2-7; cdr3_aa: ASNLGRVGYEQY
v_call: TRBV29-1; clone_size: NA; j_call: TRBJ2-1; cdr3_aa: SVDSSGVDYNEQF
v_call: TRBV2; clone_size: NA; j_call: TRBJ1-1; cdr3_aa: ASSENSPEAF
v_call: TRBV2; clone_size: NA; j_call: TRBJ1-5; cdr3_aa: ASKGGNQPQH
v_call: TRBV6-5; clone_size: NA; j_call: TRBJ1-1; cdr3_aa: ASSWGQGGTEAF
v_call: TRBV19; clone_size: NA; j_call: TRBJ2-5; cdr3_aa: ASSIDTLDQETQY
v_call: TRBV7-3; clone_size: once; j_call: TRBJ2-1; cdr3_aa: ASSLTGQQSYNEQF